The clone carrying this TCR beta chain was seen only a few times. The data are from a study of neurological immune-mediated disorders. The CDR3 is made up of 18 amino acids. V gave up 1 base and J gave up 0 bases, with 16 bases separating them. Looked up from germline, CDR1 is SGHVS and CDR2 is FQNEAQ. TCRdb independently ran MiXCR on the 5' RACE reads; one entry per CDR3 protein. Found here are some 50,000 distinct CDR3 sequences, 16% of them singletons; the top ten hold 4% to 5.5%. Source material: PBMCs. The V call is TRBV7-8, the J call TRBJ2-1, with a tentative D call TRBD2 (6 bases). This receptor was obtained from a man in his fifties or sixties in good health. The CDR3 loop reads CASSLGGYSGSSYNEQFF. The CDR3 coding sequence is TGTGCCAGCAGCTTAGGGGGGTATAGCGGCAGCTCCTACAATGAGCAGTTCTTC.